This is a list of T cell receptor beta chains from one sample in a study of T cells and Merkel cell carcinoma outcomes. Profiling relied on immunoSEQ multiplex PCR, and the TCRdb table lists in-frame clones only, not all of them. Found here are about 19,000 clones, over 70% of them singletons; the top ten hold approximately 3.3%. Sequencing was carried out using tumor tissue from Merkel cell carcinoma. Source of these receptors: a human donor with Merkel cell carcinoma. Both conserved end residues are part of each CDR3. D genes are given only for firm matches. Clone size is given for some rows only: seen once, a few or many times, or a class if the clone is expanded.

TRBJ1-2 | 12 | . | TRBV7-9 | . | TGTGCCAGCAGCTCCCAGGGGATGGGCTACACCTTC | CASSSQGMGYTF
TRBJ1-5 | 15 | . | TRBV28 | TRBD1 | TGTGCCAGCAGCCATCTCGACAGGGGCAATCAGCCCCAGCATTTT | CASSHLDRGNQPQHF
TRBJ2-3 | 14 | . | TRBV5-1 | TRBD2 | TGCGCCAGCGGGGGGGAGTCTAGCACAGATACGCAGTATTTT | CASGGESSTDTQYF
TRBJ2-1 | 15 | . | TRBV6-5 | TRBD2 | TGTGCCAGCAGTTCCCCGGGACTAGCGGTTAATGAGCAGTTCTTC | CASSSPGLAVNEQFF
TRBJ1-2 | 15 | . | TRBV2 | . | TGTGCCAGCAGTGAAGCGCTGGGGAGTCGCTATGGCTACATCTTC | CASSEALGSRYGYIF
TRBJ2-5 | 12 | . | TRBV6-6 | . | TGTGCCAGCAGTTCCCTGTTAGAGACCCAGTACTTC | CASSSLLETQYF
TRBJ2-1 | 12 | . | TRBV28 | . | TGTGCCAGCACACAAGGAGGGCATGAGCAGTTCTTC | CASTQGGHEQFF
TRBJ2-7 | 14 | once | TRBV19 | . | TGTGCCAAGTGTAGGGACAACGCTTACTACGAGCAGTACTTC | CAKCRDNAYYEQYF
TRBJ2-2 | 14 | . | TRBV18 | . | TGTGCCAGCTCACCACAAGACGGGACCGGGGAGCTGTTTTTT | CASSPQDGTGELFF
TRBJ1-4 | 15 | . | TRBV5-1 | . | TGCGCCAGCAGCCCAGGGGCCCAGGCAGAGGAAAAACTGTTTTTT | CASSPGAQAEEKLFF